The rows below give T cell receptor beta chains drawn from one sample of a study of T cell responses to AZD1222 COVID-19 vaccine. TCRdb's copy holds only in-frame clones and misses some; the assay was immunoSEQ multiplex PCR. Among 100,000 to 150,000 clones listed, 70% to 90% were seen once. The sequences come from peripheral blood, collected on day 0 of AZD1222 vaccination. The origin of the receptors is an adult in good health. The CDR3 runs from the conserved cysteine through the conserved F or W. A D gene is named only where the DNA matches it firmly. The listing skips clone size in some rows; elsewhere it reads once, few, many or a size class.

D gene	V gene	CDR3 length	J gene	clone size	CDR3 DNA	CDR3 protein
-	TRBV11-2	15	TRBJ2-7	-	TGTGCCAGCAGCTTACCCCTCGGACGGACCTACGAGCAGTACTTC	CASSLPLGRTYEQYF
-	TRBV5-1	12	TRBJ2-7	-	TGCGCCAGCAGCGATGACAGTCACGAGCAGTACTTC	CASSDDSHEQYF
-	TRBV5-4	16	TRBJ2-1	-	TGTGCCAGCAGCTTGGAACGGGGGACGACCTACAATGAGCAGTTCTTC	CASSLERGTTYNEQFF
-	TRBV6-5	14	TRBJ1-2	-	TGTGCCAGCACAAGGCGGGGGGCTGGCTATGGCTACACCTTC	CASTRRGAGYGYTF
-	TRBV15	14	TRBJ1-2	once	TGTGCCACCAGCAGAGGGGCCACCCCCTATGGCTACACCTTC	CATSRGATPYGYTF
TRBD1	TRBV27	14	TRBJ2-5	-	TGTGCCAGCAGCCTACAGGGGGCATTGGAGACCCAGTACTTC	CASSLQGALETQYF
TRBD2	TRBV4-2	14	TRBJ2-7	-	TGTGCCAGCAGCCAACCGGGACTAGACTACGAGCAGTACTTC	CASSQPGLDYEQYF
TRBD1	TRBV28	15	TRBJ2-7	few	TGTGCCAGCAGTTTCTCGGGACAGGGATTGTACGAGCAGTACTTC	CASSFSGQGLYEQYF
-	TRBV10-3	13	TRBJ1-5	-	TGTGCCATCAGTGCAGGGGTGGATCAGCCCCAGCATTTT	CAISAGVDQPQHF
-	TRBV28	15	TRBJ1-1	-	TGTGCCAGCAGTGTCCTCAGAACAGCGAACACTGAAGCTTTCTTT	CASSVLRTANTEAFF
TRBD2	TRBV13	20	TRBJ2-3	-	TGTGCCAGCAGCTCCCTCCCCCTGTCCTCTAGCGGAACCATCACAGATACGCAGTATTTT	CASSSLPLSSSGTITDTQYF
-	TRBV6-5	14	TRBJ1-5	-	TGTGCCAGCATCTACTCGGGGGGCGGTCAGCCCCAGCATTTT	CASIYSGGGQPQHF
TRBD1	TRBV30	14	TRBJ1-2	-	TGTGCCTGGGACGAGGGGACAGGGGACTATGGCTACACCTTC	CAWDEGTGDYGYTF
TRBD1	TRBV9	19	TRBJ2-6	-	TGTGCCAGCAGCTCCGGGACAGGGGTCATGGTGGGTGGGGCCAACGTCCTGACTTTC	CASSSGTGVMVGGANVLTF
-	TRBV7-9	14	TRBJ2-5	-	TGTGCCAGCAGCTTAACGGGGTTCCGGGAGACCCAGTACTTC	CASSLTGFRETQYF
TRBD2	TRBV28	16	TRBJ2-7	-	TGTGCCAGCAGTTTGCCCCCGGGACTAGCCATCTACGAGCAGTACTTC	CASSLPPGLAIYEQYF
TRBD1	TRBV7-9	18	TRBJ1-2	-	TGTGCCAGCAGCCCAAATAGAGGTAGGACAGGTGCCATCTATGGCTACACCTTC	CASSPNRGRTGAIYGYTF
TRBD1	TRBV19	15	TRBJ2-7	-	TGTGCCAGTAGTCCACCGGGACAGGGCTCACGCGAGCAGTACTTC	CASSPPGQGSREQYF
-	TRBV27	13	TRBJ1-4	-	TGTGCCATCTATGGGGCTCGTAATGAAAAACTGTTTTTT	CAIYGARNEKLFF
-	TRBV19	13	TRBJ2-1	-	TGTGCCAGTAGTTTCCAACTCTACAATGAGCAGTTCTTC	CASSFQLYNEQFF
TRBD2	TRBV23-1	15	TRBJ2-1	-	TGCGCCAGCAGTCAAGGGACTAGCGGGAGAAATGAGCAGTTCTTC	CASSQGTSGRNEQFF
TRBD2	TRBV29-1	15	TRBJ2-3	once	TGCAGCGTTGGGGGGACTAGCGGGGTACCAGATACGCAGTATTTT	CSVGGTSGVPDTQYF
TRBD2	TRBV29-1	15	TRBJ2-1	once	TGCAGCTTATCATCAACTAGCGGGAGGGCCTTTGAGCAGTTCTTC	CSLSSTSGRAFEQFF
-	TRBV6-6	13	TRBJ2-7	-	TGTGCCAGCAGTTACTCAGGACCCTACGAGCAGTACTTC	CASSYSGPYEQYF
-	TRBV5-1	15	TRBJ1-1	-	TGCGCCAGCAGCTTGTTAGGGGACTACTACACTGAAGCTTTCTTT	CASSLLGDYYTEAFF
TRBD1	TRBV24-1	15	TRBJ2-1	-	TGTGCCACCAGTGTTTCGGACAGGGCGGGCAATGAGCAGTTCTTC	CATSVSDRAGNEQFF
-	TRBV7-9	12	TRBJ2-7	once	TGTGCCACCAGCCAACCCCCCTACGAGCAGTACTTC	CATSQPPYEQYF
TRBD2	TRBV24-1	16	TRBJ2-1	-	TGTGCCACCAGTGACCGGGGGGGTAGATCCTACAATGAGCAGTTCTTC	CATSDRGGRSYNEQFF
-	TRBV11-3	13	TRBJ2-1	-	TGTGCCAGCAGCTTAGAGGCAGACAATGAGCAGTTCTTC	CASSLEADNEQFF
-	TRBV28	13	TRBJ1-6	many	TGTGCCACCGGAGGCGACTCCTCTTCACCCCTCCACTTT	CATGGDSSSPLHF
-	TRBV28	14	TRBJ2-7	-	TGTGCCAGCAACCGGCCAGGGAGCTCCTACGAGCAGTACTTC	CASNRPGSSYEQYF